These T cell receptor beta chains were read from a single sample in a study of blood T cell repertoires in COVID-19. Profiling relied on immunoSEQ multiplex PCR, and the TCRdb table lists in-frame clones only, not all of them. This table has fewer than 60,000 clones, more than 70% appearing once. Sequenced material: peripheral blood. The receptors here all came from a human donor in a cohort sampled during active COVID-19. CDR3s leave out the opening cysteine and the closing phenylalanine or tryptophan. Fields, in order: V gene, CDR3 length, J gene, CDR3 protein.

V: TRBV14
length: 13
J: TRBJ2-1
CDR3: ASSELDGAYNEQF

V: TRBV7-6
length: 14
J: TRBJ2-7
CDR3: ASSSTGTGGSYEQY

V: TRBV5-6
length: 15
J: TRBJ2-1
CDR3: ASSTGQSLLLRGQQF

V: TRBV13
length: 13
J: TRBJ2-1
CDR3: ASSPGTPMGNEQF

V: TRBV5-1
length: 13
J: TRBJ2-3
CDR3: ASRGASFMIDTQY

V: TRBV19
length: 18
J: TRBJ1-5
CDR3: ASGLTLDRAIFNSNQPQH

V: TRBV18
length: 14
J: TRBJ2-1
CDR3: ASSPPGRPQIGEQF

V: TRBV11-2
length: 11
J: TRBJ2-5
CDR3: ASSFRYQETQY

V: TRBV29-1
length: 12
J: TRBJ2-1
CDR3: SVSRDRAHNEQF

V: TRBV5-1
length: 13
J: TRBJ2-1
CDR3: ASSLGDRGRGEQF

V: TRBV11-2
length: 15
J: TRBJ2-3
CDR3: ASTRGGAGSGRDTQY

V: TRBV3-1/TRBV3-2
length: 15
J: TRBJ1-3
CDR3: ASSQVLTGASGNTIY

V: TRBV19
length: 12
J: TRBJ1-1
CDR3: ASSIEIRGTEAF

V: TRBV7-9
length: 13
J: TRBJ1-2
CDR3: ASSPKRQGTGGYT

V: TRBV6-2/TRBV6-3
length: 13
J: TRBJ1-1
CDR3: ASSYSAGRYTEAF